This TCR beta chain was captured in a study of spatial heterogeneity in lung cancer. For the study at large: Detected beta-chain sequences consistently exceeded alpha-chain sequences.

Overall study findings and caveats: At resection, ubiquitous expanded tumor TCRs appeared in blood more than at follow-up.

A distinct unique molecular identifier was carried by each TCR cDNA molecule. TCRdb recomputed calls from the 5' RACE reads with MiXCR, one row per CDR3 protein. The sample has around 40,000 distinct CDR3 sequences, 4% to 6% seen once. V lost 0 bases and J lost 4, with 16 bases in between. The germline gives CDR1 DFQATT, CDR2 SNEGSKA (reference sequence). The CDR3 runs 16 residues. At least ten counts were recorded for this clonotype. Its antigen is not known. As for time point: sample taken at primary tumor resection. From tumor, nontumor lung or frozen PBMC, whole RNA was taken unsorted for sequencing. The 65 or so donors had untreated early-stage non-small cell lung cancer.

This material consisted of PBMCs, taken at surgery. The sequence was obtained from a female donor with early-stage non-small cell lung cancer. The chain couples TRBV20-1 to TRBJ1-5; maybe TRBD1 (5 bases). The CDR3 DNA reads as TGCAGTGCTAGAGATGAGGTACAGGCCTTTAATCAGCCCCAGCATTTT. Translated: CSARDEVQAFNQPQHF.